The 25 T cell receptor beta chains in this list originate from one sample, sequenced in a study of metastatic and nonmetastatic thyroid tumors. Patients had received no treatment of any kind before thyroid surgery. MiXCR reprocessed the PCR reads for TCRdb. This sample has 30,000 to 35,000 clones, with 17% found just once. The specimen sequenced was blood. Every receptor here comes from a female donor with papillary thyroid cancer or a benign thyroid nodule (not recorded which). Some clones in this sample may be carry-over from other donors' samples.

On this clone: This is likely a read error, given that the CDR3 carries no conserved phenylalanine or tryptophan at its end. The chain recombines TRBV5-1 with TRBJ2-3; D might be TRBD1 (5 bases). This CDR3 has 15 residues. Trimming pared 1 base from V and 0 bases from J, leaving 9 bases between. The germline V gene has CDR1 SGHRS and CDR2 YFSETQ. As DNA, the CDR3 is TGCGCCAGCAGCTTGCTAGGACAAAGCACAGATACGCAGTATATT. Its translation is CASSLLGQSTDTQYI.

This clone was seen ten or more times. V gene TRBV18 combines with J gene TRBJ2-3, with 9 bases aligning to TRBD2. The V segment lost 3 bases and the J segment 5 bases; nucleotides outside the gene matches: 12. The CDR3 has 17 residues. CDR1 is KGHSH, CDR2 LQKENI, per germline. The CDR3 DNA is TGTGCCAGCTCACCCCTGATGGGGCGGGAGGGCCGAGATACGCAGTATTTT. It codes for CASSPLMGREGRDTQYF.

This clone was detected many times. Distinct nucleotide sequences in the sample also encode this CDR3. V is TRBV12-3 or TRBV12-4 and J is TRBJ2-6; 10 nucleotides align to TRBD1. The ends lost 6 bases at V and 4 bases at J; junction bases unmatched: 9. This CDR3 has 17 residues. DNA for the CDR3: TGTGCCAGCAGGACGACAGGGGGCTTCTCGGGGGCCAACGTCCTGACTTTC. Protein: CASRTTGGFSGANVLTF.

The table lists this clone with many counts. The chain joins TRBV29-1 to TRBJ1-1; possibly TRBD1 for D (5 bases). This CDR3 is 12 amino acids long. The V and J ends lost 5 bases and 6 bases respectively, with 13 bases between them. CDR1 SQVTM and CDR2 ANQGSEA come from the germline V gene. The DNA for the CDR3 is TGCAGCGTTCACCGAACAGGACCTGAAGCTTTCTTT. Protein: CSVHRTGPEAFF.

This clone was seen repeatedly, ten times or more. A read error may explain this, as a much larger clone is one base away. The chain joins TRBV24-1 to TRBJ2-1; 9 bases map to TRBD1. The CDR3 length is 15 residues. The ends lost 9 bases at V and 7 bases at J; junction bases unmatched: 12. Germline-derived CDR1 and CDR2 are KGHDR and SFDVKD. The CDR3 spells CATGRDRVGLNEQFF. DNA for the CDR3: TGTGCCACCGGCCGGGACAGGGTTGGTTTGAATGAGCAGTTCTTC.

This clone was picked up many times. The chain recombines TRBV18 with TRBJ1-3; D possibly corresponds to TRBD1 (6 bases). This CDR3 is built from 16 residues. V lost 2 bases, J lost 4 bases, and 15 bases lay in between. CDR1 is KGHSH, CDR2 LQKENI, per germline. The CDR3 reads CASSPRLTGTGNTIYF. In DNA form, the CDR3 reads TGTGCCAGCTCACCAAGATTAACAGGGACCGGAAACACCATATATTTT.

This clone was seen at least ten times. The V and J genes are TRBV6-4 and TRBJ1-2; D remains unclear. V lost 4 bases and J 4 bases, leaving 13 bases between the germline ends. Germline values: CDR1 MRHNA, CDR2 SNTAGT. The CDR3 sequence is 14 residues long. The CDR3: CASSAEGSGYGYTF. CDR3 nucleotide sequence: TGTGCCAGCAGTGCCGAGGGATCGGGCTATGGCTACACCTTC.

The rearrangement uses TRBV2 and TRBJ1-2; D gene unclear. Trimming cost V 5 bases and J 5 bases, with 9 bases left between them. CDR1 and CDR2 (germline): SNHLY, FYNNEI. The CDR3 has 12 amino acids. Here the CDR3 DNA reads TGTGCCAGCAGTATAGATGGGTATGGCTACACCTTC. This codes for CASSIDGYGYTF.

This clone came up many times. The V gene is TRBV20-1, the J gene TRBJ2-4, with 14 bases aligning to TRBD2. The CDR3 spans 17 residues. The germline CDR1 and CDR2 sequences are DFQATT and SNEGSKA (reference sequence). J was trimmed by 1 base and V by 3 bases; bases with no gene match: 5. CDR3 coding DNA: TGCAGTGCTAGGGGGACTAGCGGGAGCGGGGCCAAAAACATTCAGTACTTC. Translation gives CSARGTSGSGAKNIQYF.

This clone is termed medium-sized. This chain links TRBV28 with TRBJ1-6; D might be TRBD1 (5 bases). The CDR3 loop spans 12 amino acids. Trimming removed 5 bases at V and 12 bases at J, with 11 bases between. In germline, CDR1 is MDHEN, CDR2 SYDVKM. CDR3 nucleotide sequence: TGTGCCAGCAGTCCCCCGAGGGGACCCCTCCACTTT. Amino acid sequence: CASSPPRGPLHF.

This clone was counted many times. This chain links TRBV5-6 with TRBJ2-1; 12 positions match TRBD1. The germline gives CDR1 SGHDT, CDR2 YYEEEE. Trimming took 4 bases from V and 4 from J; bases not matched to a gene: 6. CDR3 size: 16 residues. The DNA for the CDR3 is TGTGCCAGCAGCGCGGGGACAGGGGGCCCATACAATGAGCAGTTCTTC. It is translated as CASSAGTGGPYNEQFF.

By its share, this clone is medium-sized. The chain links TRBV7-9 to TRBJ2-7; D is undetermined. Trimming took off 5 bases at V and 0 bases at J, with 17 bases between the two ends. The CDR3 totals 16 residues. Germline loops: CDR1 SEHNR, CDR2 FQNEAQ (reference sequence). CDR3 nucleotide sequence: TGTGCCAGCAGCCCAGTGGGATCCCGTAGCTCCTACGAGCAGTACTTC. Protein: CASSPVGSRSSYEQYF.

This clone has more than one count but fewer than ten. CDR3 in DNA: TGTGCCAGCAGCTTTTTTACGCGGGGGGAGGTGTACAATGAGCAGTTCTTC. It specifies CASSFFTRGEVYNEQFF. The chain couples TRBV5-4 to TRBJ2-1, with 8 bases that match TRBD2. The CDR3 spans 17 residues. The germline V gene has CDR1 SGHNT and CDR2 YYREEE (reference sequence). V dropped 2 bases and J dropped 4; count of bases not matched to a gene: 11. Filled out from reference TRBV5-4 and TRBJ2-1, the complete variable domain reads ETGVTQSPTHLIKTRGQQVTLRCSSQSGHNTVSWYQQALGQGPQFIFQYYREEENGRGNFPPRFSGLQFPNYSSELNVNALELDDSALYLCASSFFTRGEVYNEQFFGPGTRLTVL.

This clone was observed at least ten times. The rearrangement links TRBV20-1 to TRBJ2-4; 14 bases line up with TRBD2. The germline V gene has CDR1 DFQATT and CDR2 SNEGSKA (reference sequence). The CDR3 extends over 17 amino acids. Germline trimming cut 6 bases from V and 0 bases from J; bases unmatched to any gene: 7. The CDR3 loop is CSAHGTSGSLAKNIQYF. For the CDR3, the DNA is TGCAGTGCGCACGGGACTAGCGGGAGTCTAGCCAAAAACATTCAGTACTTC.

The chain links TRBV2 to TRBJ2-3; possibly TRBD2 for D (5 bases). Germline CDR1 and CDR2: SNHLY and FYNNEI. The CDR3 extends over 15 amino acids. V was cut by 6 bases and J by 2 bases, with 15 bases left in between. The CDR3: CASRGLWRVTDTQYF. In DNA, the CDR3 is TGTGCCAGCAGGGGCCTCTGGCGGGTCACAGATACGCAGTATTTT.

This clone was detected ten times or more. The sample holds other DNA sequences that translate to the same CDR3. J is TRBJ2-5 and V is TRBV19, with 12 nucleotides matching TRBD2. The CDR3 loop spans 16 amino acids. The junction had 11 bases not matched to a gene; V was cut back by 5 bases and J by 7 bases. Looked up from germline, CDR1 is LNHDA and CDR2 is SQIVND (reference sequence). The CDR3 spells CASSSGLAGTGGTQYF. The CDR3 nucleotides are TGTGCCAGTAGTTCGGGACTAGCGGGCACTGGAGGGACCCAGTACTTC.

This clone was picked up many times. The V and J genes are TRBV11-2 and TRBJ1-1, with TRBD1 as a possible D gene (6 bases). The CDR3 has 14 residues. From germline, CDR1 is SGHAT and CDR2 FQNNGV. Deletions cut 4 bases from V and 6 bases from J, with 15 bases between. The CDR3 spells CASSSLRGSPEAFF. Written as DNA, the CDR3 is TGTGCCAGCAGCTCGCTTAGGGGGTCCCCTGAAGCTTTCTTT.

This clone was recorded a few times. The chain is built from TRBV19 and TRBJ2-7; the D gene could be TRBD1 or TRBD2 (5 bases each). Germline CDR1 reads LNHDA; CDR2 reads SQIVND (reference sequence). The CDR3 is 15 amino acids. The ends were cut back, 6 bases at V and 3 bases at J, with 18 bases in the middle. The CDR3 DNA reads TGTGCCAGTAGACCCGGTGACGGGACCGGCTACGAGCAGTACTTC. Translated, it gives CASRPGDGTGYEQYF.

This clone has a count of ten or more. V gene TRBV6-1 combines with J gene TRBJ1-2; a weak D match, TRBD1 (6 bases). V gave up 7 bases and J gave up 6 bases, with 9 bases separating them. Germline assignment: CDR1 MNHNS and CDR2 SASEGT. This CDR3 is 11 amino acids long. The CDR3 here is CASIGGDGYTF. For the CDR3, the DNA is TGTGCCAGCATAGGGGGGGATGGCTACACCTTC.

This clone showed up many times. The chain couples TRBV18 to TRBJ1-1; no definite D call. The CDR3 spans 16 residues. V was trimmed by 5 bases and J by 1 base, leaving 17 bases between them. CDR1 is KGHSH and CDR2 is LQKENI in the germline V gene. The CDR3 spells CASSYRPGRGNTEAFF. The DNA of the CDR3 is TGTGCCAGCTCATACCGACCAGGTAGAGGGAACACTGAAGCTTTCTTT.

This clone was detected ten times or more. Other DNA sequences in the sample encode the same CDR3. The rearrangement uses TRBV20-1 and TRBJ1-1; no clear D. V lost 0 bases to trimming and J lost 1 base, with 12 bases between them. Per germline, CDR1 DFQATT and CDR2 SNEGSKA (reference sequence). CDR3 length: 15 amino acids. As DNA, the CDR3 is TGCAGTGCTAGAGATCCAGACACCGGGAACACTGAAGCTTTCTTT. It specifies CSARDPDTGNTEAFF.

This clone was counted at least ten times. The chain recombines TRBV19 with TRBJ1-1; the match to TRBD1 covers 9 bases. This CDR3 is 16 amino acids long. J gave up 7 bases and V 3 bases, and 12 bases lay outside the gene matches. The germline V gene has CDR1 LNHDA and CDR2 SQIVND (reference sequence). DNA of the CDR3: TGTGCCAGTAGTATTGGGACAGGGAGGAGTTGGAGTGAAGCTTTCTTT. This codes for CASSIGTGRSWSEAFF.

This clone was detected many times. The chain employs TRBV7-2 and TRBJ1-2; weak D call: TRBD1 (6 bases). V was trimmed by 3 bases and J by 2 bases, leaving 10 bases between them. CDR3 length equals 14 residues. The germline gives CDR1 SGHTA, CDR2 FQGNSA. CDR3 DNA sequence: TGTGCCAGCAGCTTTGGGGGGCAGAACTATGGCTACACCTTC. Translating it yields CASSFGGQNYGYTF.

This clone was observed many times. This rearrangement joins TRBV20-1 to TRBJ2-3, with 9 positions matching TRBD2. CDR1 and CDR2 (germline): DFQATT, SNEGSKA (reference sequence). This CDR3 contains 16 residues. V trimming: 6 bases; J trimming: 4 bases; junction bases outside the gene matches: 14. In DNA, the CDR3 is TGCAGTGCCCCACCCCTGGGCGGGAGGGCCGCAGATACGCAGTATTTT. Translated, it gives CSAPPLGGRAADTQYF.

This clone was observed many times. V usage is TRBV2 and J usage is TRBJ2-5, with 11 bases fitting TRBD1. The CDR3 contains 15 residues. CDR1 and CDR2 from the germline V gene are SNHLY and FYNNEI. The junction had 8 bases not matched to a gene; V was cut back by 7 bases and J by 4 bases. The CDR3, as DNA: TGTGCCAGCAAACAGGACAGGGGGCGAGCAGAGACCCAGTACTTC. It specifies CASKQDRGRAETQYF.